Below are 22 T cell receptor beta chains sequenced from a single sample in a study of cytomegalovirus exposure and HLA in healthy donors. Primers included in the PCR were 60 Vbeta and 13 Jbeta primers. Assay used: immunoSEQ multiplex PCR; TCRdb lists only in-frame clones, some missing. Among 170,000 or so clones listed, about 86% were seen once. The material sequenced was PBMCs. These receptors originate from a woman aged 30 to 39 in good health and CMV-seronegative.

This clone was picked up one time. J is TRBJ2-7 and V is TRBV18; a possible D gene is TRBD2 (5 bases). With 4 bases removed from V and 1 base from J, the gap between germline ends came to 14 bases. The CDR3 length is 15 residues. CDR1 is KGHSH, CDR2 LQKENI, per germline. The CDR3 sequence: CASSLTHGNSYEQYF. The CDR3 nucleotides read TGTGCCAGCTCACTAACACACGGGAATTCCTACGAGCAGTACTTC.

This clone was seen a handful of times. This rearrangement joins TRBV19 to TRBJ1-5, with 9 bases lining up with TRBD1. The CDR3 runs to 16 residues. Germline values: CDR1 LNHDA, CDR2 SQIVND (reference sequence). V was clipped by 7 bases and J by 5 bases; unmatched bases: 12. The DNA of the CDR3 is TGTGCCAGTAACCCAAAAGGACAGGGGAGGGATCAGCCCCAGCATTTT. Protein: CASNPKGQGRDQPQHF.

The chain couples TRBV20-1 to TRBJ2-5; the D is unclear. V was shortened by 7 bases and J by 2 bases, with 8 bases between the two germline ends. Germline V lookup: CDR1 DFQATT, CDR2 SNEGSKA (reference sequence). The CDR3 is 11 amino acids. As DNA, the CDR3 is TGCAGTGGTGGGCCTCAAGAGACCCAGTACTTC. Translated, it gives CSGGPQETQYF.

The J gene is TRBJ1-5, the V gene TRBV28; a weak D match, TRBD1 (5 bases). V lost 3 bases to trimming and J lost 5 bases, with 20 bases between them. Per the germline V gene, CDR1 is MDHEN and CDR2 is SYDVKM. The CDR3 contains 17 residues. CDR3 loop: CASSFPFLAREYQPQHF. The CDR3 DNA reads as TGTGCCAGCAGTTTCCCCTTCTTGGCCAGGGAATATCAGCCCCAGCATTTT.

The chain joins TRBV10-3 to TRBJ2-1, with TRBD1 matching 9 bases. Unmatched junction bases numbered 4, after V lost 6 bases and J lost 4 bases. The CDR3 extends over 14 amino acids. Germline V CDR1 and CDR2: ENHRY, SYGVKD. DNA for the CDR3: TGTGCCATCAGCCTAGGACAGGGGTACAATGAGCAGTTCTTC. This codes for CAISLGQGYNEQFF.

This clone was counted between two and nine times. The J gene is TRBJ1-2, the V gene TRBV28, with D unresolved. In germline, CDR1 is MDHEN, CDR2 SYDVKM. CDR3 length: 13 amino acids. The ends were cut back, 5 bases at V and 6 bases at J, with 13 bases in the middle. The CDR3 sequence: CASSPHWSNGYTF. In DNA, the CDR3 is TGTGCCAGCAGTCCCCACTGGTCGAATGGCTACACCTTC.

The chain uses TRBV28 and TRBJ1-4; D perhaps matches TRBD1 (5 bases). In germline, CDR1 is MDHEN, CDR2 SYDVKM. V gave up 3 bases and J gave up 2 bases, with 10 bases separating them. The CDR3 runs 15 residues. The CDR3 protein is CASSFGGGTNEKLFF. In DNA, the CDR3 is TGTGCCAGCAGTTTCGGCGGGGGGACTAATGAAAAACTGTTTTTT. The variable domain in full, with the rest retrieved from reference TRBV28 and TRBJ1-4, is DVKVTQSSRYLVKRTGEKVFLECVQDMDHENMFWYRQDPGLGLRLIYFSYDVKMKEKGDIPEGYSVSREKKERFSLILESASTNQTSMYLCASSFGGGTNEKLFFGSGTQLSVL.

The J gene is TRBJ1-5, the V gene TRBV25-1; tentative D call: TRBD1 (5 bases). Germline-derived CDR1 and CDR2 are MGHDK and SYGVNS. Trimming took 8 bases from V and 2 from J, leaving 13 bases between them. The CDR3 runs 14 residues. The CDR3 DNA reads as TGTGCCAGCTCCGCGGGGGTCGGCAATCAGCCCCAGCATTTT. This encodes CASSAGVGNQPQHF.

This clone was detected a few times. The chain couples TRBV28 to TRBJ2-7; 10 bases fit TRBD2. The CDR3 is 15 residues long. V lost 3 bases, J lost 0 bases, and 2 bases stayed unmatched. Germline V gene sequence: CDR1 MDHEN, CDR2 SYDVKM. CDR3 protein: CASSFSGGSSYEQYF. CDR3 in DNA: TGTGCCAGCAGTTTTAGCGGGGGGAGCTCCTACGAGCAGTACTTC.

The rearrangement links TRBV28 to TRBJ2-7, with 12 bases lining up with TRBD1. CDR3 size: 15 residues. Germline V gene sequence: CDR1 MDHEN, CDR2 SYDVKM. Losses at the gene ends were 6 bases for V and 7 bases for J; bases not matched to a gene: 10. CDR3 nucleotide sequence: TGTGCCAGCAGGATAGCCGGGACAGGGGGCGGAGAGCAGTACTTC. Translated: CASRIAGTGGGEQYF.

This chain connects TRBV7-2 to TRBJ1-4; D gene ambiguous. The germline V and J ends were trimmed by 0 bases and 7 bases, with 6 bases remaining between them. CDR3 length equals 13 residues. From germline, CDR1 is SGHTA and CDR2 FQGNSA. The CDR3 bases are TGTGCCAGCAGCTTAGCGCCGGGTGAAAAACTGTTTTTT. It codes for CASSLAPGEKLFF.

The chain is built from TRBV5-1 and TRBJ1-2; TRBD1 agrees at 12 bases. J gave up 6 bases and V 2 bases, and 8 bases lay outside the gene matches. CDR3 size: 16 residues. Germline lookup yields CDR1 SGHRS and CDR2 YFSETQ. The CDR3 loop is CASSFPGTGGINGYTF. The CDR3 bases are TGCGCCAGCAGCTTCCCCGGGACAGGGGGCATTAATGGCTACACCTTC.

This clone occurred once. This chain connects TRBV19 to TRBJ2-5; no clear D. From germline, CDR1 is LNHDA and CDR2 SQIVND (reference sequence). The CDR3 contains 15 residues. With 5 bases removed from V and 2 bases from J, the gap between germline ends came to 15 bases. The DNA for the CDR3 is TGTGCCAGTAGTTTTCTGGGCTACGGACAAGAGACCCAGTACTTC. Its translation: CASSFLGYGQETQYF.

This clone was seen once. The chain couples TRBV6-5 to TRBJ1-2; possibly TRBD1 for D (6 bases). V lost 6 bases, J lost 4 bases, and 15 bases lay in between. In germline, CDR1 is MNHEY, CDR2 SVGAGI. The CDR3 totals 14 residues. CDR3 DNA: TGTGCCAGCAGGACTGGACAGTCCGGCTATGGCTACACCTTC. The encoded protein is CASRTGQSGYGYTF.

The chain is built from TRBV9 and TRBJ2-2, with 10 bases that match TRBD2. This CDR3 is built from 17 residues. CDR1 is SGDLS, CDR2 YYNGEE, per germline. V shed 3 bases, J shed 9 bases, and the junction held 14 bases outside the gene matches. CDR3 sequence: CASSAPERGGRYRELFF. The CDR3 DNA sequence: TGTGCCAGCAGCGCCCCCGAGCGGGGGGGTCGGTACCGGGAGCTGTTTTTT.

The rearrangement links TRBV9 to TRBJ2-1, with 12 bases fitting TRBD2. This CDR3 region has 15 residues. Trimming removed 4 bases from V and 8 bases from J; junction bases left unmatched: 7. CDR1 SGDLS and CDR2 YYNGEE come from the germline V gene. The CDR3 nucleotides read TGTGCCAGCAGCAGACTAGCGGGAGATATCTATGAGCAGTTCTTC. The encoded protein is CASSRLAGDIYEQFF.

This clone turned up a few times. The chain uses TRBV2 and TRBJ1-2; 7 bases agree with TRBD1. This CDR3 is built from 15 residues. Germline V CDR1 and CDR2: SNHLY, FYNNEI. V lost 4 bases to trimming and J lost 1 base; unmatched junction nucleotides: 6. CDR3 loop: CASSGTGPFNYGYTF. CDR3 sequence (DNA): TGTGCCAGCAGTGGGACAGGTCCCTTTAACTATGGCTACACCTTC.

The CDR3 reads CASRSQRGVPDTQYF. DNA for the CDR3: TGTGCCAGCCGAAGCCAGCGGGGGGTGCCAGATACGCAGTATTTT. V gene TRBV2 combines with J gene TRBJ2-3, with 9 bases lining up with TRBD2. Trimming at V came to 8 bases and at J to 4 bases, leaving 10 bases not matched to a gene. The CDR3 length is 15 residues. The germline V gene encodes CDR1 SNHLY and CDR2 FYNNEI.

J is TRBJ2-1 and V is TRBV4-3; 9 bases line up with TRBD2. This CDR3 comprises 16 residues. Germline lookup yields CDR1 LGHNA and CDR2 YSLEER. The ends lost 0 bases at V and 4 bases at J; junction bases unmatched: 4. CDR3 region: CASSQDSAGGYNEQFF. The CDR3 region has the DNA TGCGCCAGCAGCCAAGATTCAGCGGGGGGATACAATGAGCAGTTCTTC.

The chain employs TRBV10-3 and TRBJ1-1, with D hard to call. There are 14 residues in the CDR3. The V end was cut by 8 bases, the J end by 0 bases, with 13 bases between. CDR1 and CDR2 (germline): ENHRY, SYGVKD. The DNA for the CDR3 is TGTGCCATCTCCGCCGCGGTATTGAACACTGAAGCTTTCTTT. Its protein is CAISAAVLNTEAFF.

This chain uses TRBV5-6 with TRBJ1-5; TRBD1 might be the D (6 bases). The CDR3 runs 15 residues. The germline V gene has CDR1 SGHDT and CDR2 YYEEEE. The ends were cut back, 2 bases at V and 1 base at J, with 10 bases in the middle. CDR3 nucleotides: TGTGCCAGCAGCTTACAGGGCGCGAGCAATCAGCCCCAGCATTTT. It is translated as CASSLQGASNQPQHF.

The genes are TRBV6-7 and TRBJ1-1, with 9 bases aligning to TRBD1. TRBV6-7 is noted as an ORF with a role that remains uncertain. With V trimmed by 5 bases and J by 0 bases, 16 bases remained unmatched. This CDR3 contains 19 residues. The CDR3 reads CASSAKPKNRGLMNTEAFF. The CDR3 nucleotides read TGTGCCAGCAGTGCGAAACCCAAAAACAGGGGGCTAATGAACACTGAAGCTTTCTTT.